This T cell receptor beta chain was retrieved from a study of shared T cell receptors in the human thymus. The protocol was immunoSEQ multiplex PCR, while the TCRdb copy is restricted to in-frame clones and leaves out a portion. The repertoire includes some 660,000 clones, about 89% of them detected once, and just under 0.0095% sits in the top ten. The CDR3 is 16 amino acids. Trimming shortened V by 0 bases and J by 3 bases, and 16 bases separated the two germline ends. Germline CDR1 is SGHRS and CDR2 is YFSETQ. A further study also used this sample, focusing on human thymus T cells.

J is TRBJ2-7 and V is TRBV5-1, with D maybe TRBD1 (6 bases). This receptor was identified in a boy less than two years old with a congenital heart defect. Sequenced input: thymocytes. CDR3 coding DNA: TGCGCCAGCAGCTTGGGGGTCCCTCCACAGGGCTACGAGCAGTACTTC. The encoded protein is CASSLGVPPQGYEQYF. Full variable domain (missing parts from reference TRBV5-1 and TRBJ2-7): KAGVTQTPRYLIKTRGQQVTLSCSPISGHRSVSWYQQTPGQGLQFLFEYFSETQRNKGNFPGRFSGRQFSNSRSEMNVSTLELGDSALYLCASSLGVPPQGYEQYFGPGTRLTVT.